This T cell receptor beta chain was sequenced for a study of technical replicates of blood from several donors. Some clones are missing from TCRdb's copy, which holds only in-frame ones; the method was immunoSEQ multiplex PCR. The sample contains tens of thousands of clones, 70% to 90% of which appear only once. The source is a human donor in good health. Sample: T cells isolated from PBMCs.

CDR3 sequence (DNA): TGTGCCAGCAGTGAAGGACAGGGGCGGAACACCATATATTTT. Translating it yields CASSEGQGRNTIYF. The chain recombines TRBV6-1 with TRBJ1-3; 8 bases align to TRBD1. V lost 1 base to trimming and J lost 7 bases; unmatched junction nucleotides: 3. The CDR3 spans 14 residues. The germline V gene has CDR1 MNHNS and CDR2 SASEGT.